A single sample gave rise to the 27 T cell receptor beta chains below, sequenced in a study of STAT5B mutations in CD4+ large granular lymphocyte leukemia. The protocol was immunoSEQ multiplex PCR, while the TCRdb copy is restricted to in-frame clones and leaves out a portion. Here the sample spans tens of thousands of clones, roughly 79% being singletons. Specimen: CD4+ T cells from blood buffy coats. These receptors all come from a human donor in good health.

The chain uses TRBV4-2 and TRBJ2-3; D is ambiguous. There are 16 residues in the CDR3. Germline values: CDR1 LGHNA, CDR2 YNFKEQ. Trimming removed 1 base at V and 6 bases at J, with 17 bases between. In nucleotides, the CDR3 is TGTGCCAGCAGCCAAGCAGTTAACCCCAATGGGGATACGCAGTATTTT. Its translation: CASSQAVNPNGDTQYF.

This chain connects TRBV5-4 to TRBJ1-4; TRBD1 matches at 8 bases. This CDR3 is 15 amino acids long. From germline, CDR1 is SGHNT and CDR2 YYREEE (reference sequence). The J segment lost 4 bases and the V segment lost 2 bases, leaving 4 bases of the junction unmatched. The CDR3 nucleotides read TGTGCCAGCAGCTTACAACAGGGGGGTAATGAAAAACTGTTTTTT. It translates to CASSLQQGGNEKLFF.

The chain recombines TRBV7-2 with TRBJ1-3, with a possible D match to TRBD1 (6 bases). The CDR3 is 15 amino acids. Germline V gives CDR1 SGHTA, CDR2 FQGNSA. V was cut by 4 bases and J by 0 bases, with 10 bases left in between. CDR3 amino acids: CASSWGHNSGNTIYF. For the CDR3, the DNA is TGTGCCAGCAGCTGGGGACATAACTCTGGAAACACCATATATTTT.

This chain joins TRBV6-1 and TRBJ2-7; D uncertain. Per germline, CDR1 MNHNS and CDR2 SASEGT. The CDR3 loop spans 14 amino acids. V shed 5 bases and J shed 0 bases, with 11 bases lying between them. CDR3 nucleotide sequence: TGTGCCAGCAGTCCACCTGACACCTCCTACGAGCAGTACTTC. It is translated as CASSPPDTSYEQYF.

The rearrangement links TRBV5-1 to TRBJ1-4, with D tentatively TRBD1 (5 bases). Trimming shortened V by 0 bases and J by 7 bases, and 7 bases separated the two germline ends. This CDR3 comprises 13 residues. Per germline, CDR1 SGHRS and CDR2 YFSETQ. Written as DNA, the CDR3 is TGCGCCAGCAGCTTGGGGGGGTTTGAAAAACTGTTTTTT. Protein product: CASSLGGFEKLFF.

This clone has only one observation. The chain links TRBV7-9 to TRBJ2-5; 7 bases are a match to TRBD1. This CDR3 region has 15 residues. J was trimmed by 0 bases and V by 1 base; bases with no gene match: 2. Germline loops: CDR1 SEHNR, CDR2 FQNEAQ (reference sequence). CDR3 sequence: CASSLGTGYQETQYF. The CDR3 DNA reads TGTGCCAGCAGCTTAGGGACAGGATACCAAGAGACCCAGTACTTC.

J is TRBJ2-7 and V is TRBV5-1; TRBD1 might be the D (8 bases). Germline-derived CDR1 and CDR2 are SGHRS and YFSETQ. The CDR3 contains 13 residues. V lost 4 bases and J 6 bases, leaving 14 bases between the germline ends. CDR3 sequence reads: CASSAQGGFEQYF. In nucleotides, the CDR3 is TGCGCCAGCAGCGCACAGGGGGGGTTCGAGCAGTACTTC.

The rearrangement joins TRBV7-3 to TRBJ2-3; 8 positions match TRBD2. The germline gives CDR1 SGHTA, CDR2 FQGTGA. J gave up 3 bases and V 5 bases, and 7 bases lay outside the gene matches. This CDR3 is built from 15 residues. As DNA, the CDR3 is TGTGCCAGCAGCACGGGAGGGAGCCCAACAGATACGCAGTATTTT. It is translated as CASSTGGSPTDTQYF. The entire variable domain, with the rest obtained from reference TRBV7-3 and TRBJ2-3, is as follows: GAGVSQTPSNKVTEKGKYVELRCDPISGHTALYWYRQSLGQGPEFLIYFQGTGAADDSGLPNDRFFAVRPEGSVSTLKIQRTERGDSAVYLCASSTGGSPTDTQYFGPGTRLTVL.

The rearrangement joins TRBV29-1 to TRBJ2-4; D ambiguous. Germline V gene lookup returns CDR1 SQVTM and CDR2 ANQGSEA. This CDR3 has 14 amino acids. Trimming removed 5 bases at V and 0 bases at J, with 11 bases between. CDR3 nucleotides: TGCAGCGTTACCCCCAGATTAGCCAAAAACATTCAGTACTTC. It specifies CSVTPRLAKNIQYF.

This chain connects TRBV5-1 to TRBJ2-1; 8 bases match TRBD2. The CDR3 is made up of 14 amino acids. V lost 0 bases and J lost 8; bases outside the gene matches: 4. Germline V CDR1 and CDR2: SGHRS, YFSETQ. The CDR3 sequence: CASSLDSGGYEQFF. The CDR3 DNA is TGCGCCAGCAGCTTGGACAGCGGGGGCTATGAGCAGTTCTTC.

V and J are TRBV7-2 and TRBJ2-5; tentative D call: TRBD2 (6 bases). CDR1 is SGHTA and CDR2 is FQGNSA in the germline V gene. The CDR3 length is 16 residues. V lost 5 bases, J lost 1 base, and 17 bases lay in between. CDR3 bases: TGTGCCAGCAGCCTTAATAGCGGAAAACGCCAAGAGACCCAGTACTTC. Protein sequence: CASSLNSGKRQETQYF.

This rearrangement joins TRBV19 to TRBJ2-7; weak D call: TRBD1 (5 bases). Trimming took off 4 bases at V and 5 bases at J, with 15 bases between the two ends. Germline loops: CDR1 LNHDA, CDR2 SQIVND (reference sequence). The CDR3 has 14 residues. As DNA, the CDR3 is TGTGCCAGTAGTACTGTCCAGGGTATCGACGAGCAGTACTTC. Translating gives CASSTVQGIDEQYF.

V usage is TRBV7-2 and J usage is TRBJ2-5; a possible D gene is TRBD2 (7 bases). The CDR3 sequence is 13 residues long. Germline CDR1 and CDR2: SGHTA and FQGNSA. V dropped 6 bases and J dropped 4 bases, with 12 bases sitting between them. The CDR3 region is CASSRGGGETQYF. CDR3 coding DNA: TGTGCCAGCAGTCGAGGGGGGGGAGAGACCCAGTACTTC. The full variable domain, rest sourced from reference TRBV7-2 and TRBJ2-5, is GAGVSQSPSNKVTEKGKDVELRCDPISGHTALYWYRQSLGQGLEFLIYFQGNSAPDKSGLPSDRFSAERTGGSVSTLTIQRTQQEDSAVYLCASSRGGGETQYFGPGTRLLVL.

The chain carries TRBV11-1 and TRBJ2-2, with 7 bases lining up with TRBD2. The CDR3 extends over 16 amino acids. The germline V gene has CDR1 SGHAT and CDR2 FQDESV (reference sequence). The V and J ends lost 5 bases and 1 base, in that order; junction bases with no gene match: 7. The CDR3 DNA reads TGTGCCAGCAGCCCCAGGAGCGGGATGAACACCGGGGAGCTGTTTTTT. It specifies CASSPRSGMNTGELFF. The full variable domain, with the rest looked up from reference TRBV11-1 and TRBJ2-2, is EAEVAQSPRYKITEKSQAVAFWCDPISGHATLYWYRQILGQGPELLVQFQDESVVDDSQLPKDRFSAERLKGVDSTLKIQPAELGDSAMYLCASSPRSGMNTGELFFGEGSRLTVL.

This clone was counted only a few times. The CDR3 sequence: CASMGTSVYNEQFF. Written as DNA, the CDR3 is TGTGCCAGCATGGGGACTAGCGTCTACAATGAGCAGTTCTTC. V gene TRBV2 combines with J gene TRBJ2-1, with 10 bases identical to TRBD2. The V and J ends lost 7 bases and 3 bases, in that order; junction bases with no gene match: 3. This CDR3 has 14 amino acids. Germline CDR1 SNHLY, CDR2 FYNNEI.

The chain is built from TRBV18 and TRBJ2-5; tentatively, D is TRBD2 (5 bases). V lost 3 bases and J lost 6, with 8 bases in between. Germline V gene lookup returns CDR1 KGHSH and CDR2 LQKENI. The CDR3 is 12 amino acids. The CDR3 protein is CASSPRAKTQYF. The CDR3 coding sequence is TGTGCCAGCTCACCGAGGGCGAAGACCCAGTACTTC.

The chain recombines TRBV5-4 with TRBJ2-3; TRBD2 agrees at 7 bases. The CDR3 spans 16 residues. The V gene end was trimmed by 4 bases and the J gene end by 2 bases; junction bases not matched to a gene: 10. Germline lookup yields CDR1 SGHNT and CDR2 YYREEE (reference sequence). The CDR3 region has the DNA TGTGCCAGCAGCAATCGGGGTAGCGGGTTCACAGATACGCAGTATTTT. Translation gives CASSNRGSGFTDTQYF.

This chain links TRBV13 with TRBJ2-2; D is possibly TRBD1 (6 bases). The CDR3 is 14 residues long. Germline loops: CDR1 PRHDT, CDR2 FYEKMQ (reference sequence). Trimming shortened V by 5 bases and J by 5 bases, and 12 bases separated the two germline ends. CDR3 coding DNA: TGTGCCAGCAGCCCGGACAGACCTACCGGGGAGCTGTTTTTT. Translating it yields CASSPDRPTGELFF.

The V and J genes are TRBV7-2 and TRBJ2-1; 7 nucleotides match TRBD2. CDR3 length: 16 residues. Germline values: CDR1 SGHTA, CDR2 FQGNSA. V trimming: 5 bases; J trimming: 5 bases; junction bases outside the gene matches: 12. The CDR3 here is CASSRRSGLLDNEQFF. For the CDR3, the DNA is TGTGCCAGCAGCCGACGTAGCGGGCTTCTCGACAATGAGCAGTTCTTC. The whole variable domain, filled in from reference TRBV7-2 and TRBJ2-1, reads GAGVSQSPSNKVTEKGKDVELRCDPISGHTALYWYRQSLGQGLEFLIYFQGNSAPDKSGLPSDRFSAERTGGSVSTLTIQRTQQEDSAVYLCASSRRSGLLDNEQFFGPGTRLTVL.

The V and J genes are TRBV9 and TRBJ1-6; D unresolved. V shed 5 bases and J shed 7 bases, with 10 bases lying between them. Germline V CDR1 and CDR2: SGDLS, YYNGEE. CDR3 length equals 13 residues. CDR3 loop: CASRGNGNSPLHF. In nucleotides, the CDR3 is TGTGCCAGCAGGGGGAACGGGAATTCACCCCTCCACTTT.

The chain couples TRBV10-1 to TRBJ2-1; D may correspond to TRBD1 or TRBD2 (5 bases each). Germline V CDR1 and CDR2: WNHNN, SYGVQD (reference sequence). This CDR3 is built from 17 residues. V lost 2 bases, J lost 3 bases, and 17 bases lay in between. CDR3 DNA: TGCGCCAGCAGTGAGGAGGTCTGGGGGAGCGACTACAATGAGCAGTTCTTC. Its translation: CASSEEVWGSDYNEQFF.

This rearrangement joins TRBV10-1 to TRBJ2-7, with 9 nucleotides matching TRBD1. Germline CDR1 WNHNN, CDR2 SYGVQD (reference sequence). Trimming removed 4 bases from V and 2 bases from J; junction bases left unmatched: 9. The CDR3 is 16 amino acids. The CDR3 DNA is TGCGCCAGCAGTGCGGCGGACGGGACAGGGCCCTACGAGCAGTACTTC. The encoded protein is CASSAADGTGPYEQYF.

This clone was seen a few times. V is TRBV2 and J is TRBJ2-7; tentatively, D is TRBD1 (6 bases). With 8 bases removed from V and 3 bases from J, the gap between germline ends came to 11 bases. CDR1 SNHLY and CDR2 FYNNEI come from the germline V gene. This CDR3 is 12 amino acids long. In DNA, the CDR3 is TGTGCCAGCTCCCGGGACAACTACGAGCAGTACTTC. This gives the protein CASSRDNYEQYF.

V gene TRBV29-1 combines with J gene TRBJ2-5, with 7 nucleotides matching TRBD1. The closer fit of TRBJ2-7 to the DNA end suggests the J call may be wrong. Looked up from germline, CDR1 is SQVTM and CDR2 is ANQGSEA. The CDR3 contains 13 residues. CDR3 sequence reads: CSVVGQFAYEQYF. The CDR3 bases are TGCAGCGTTGTGGGACAGTTTGCCTACGAGCAGTACTTC.

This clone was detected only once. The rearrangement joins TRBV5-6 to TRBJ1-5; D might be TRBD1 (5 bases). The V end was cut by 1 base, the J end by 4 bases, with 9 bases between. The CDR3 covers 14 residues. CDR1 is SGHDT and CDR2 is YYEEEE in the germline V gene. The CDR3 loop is CASSLRGRNQPQHF. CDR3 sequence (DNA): TGTGCCAGCAGCTTGAGGGGCCGTAATCAGCCCCAGCATTTT.

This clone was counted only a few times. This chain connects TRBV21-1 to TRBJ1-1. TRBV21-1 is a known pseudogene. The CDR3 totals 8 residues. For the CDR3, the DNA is TGTGCCAGCGGGGAGGCTTTCTTT. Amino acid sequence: CASGEAFF.

The CDR3 DNA reads as TGCAGTGCTGAACAAACCGGGACTCCATACTTC. Its protein product is CSAEQTGTPYF. The chain links TRBV20-1 to TRBJ2-5; weak D call: TRBD2 (6 bases). The length of the CDR3 is 11 residues. The germline CDR1 and CDR2 sequences are DFQATT and SNEGSKA (reference sequence). Trimming pared 5 bases from V and 14 bases from J, leaving 18 bases between.